Detailed here is one T cell receptor beta chain. What this receptor recognizes is not known. No base quality values were provided; no much bigger clone lies one nucleotide off. The data stem from a study of tumor-infiltrating lymphocytes in primary liver carcinoma (dated by TCRdb to the late 2010s). Regarding the study in general: Of the five patients, three men and two women aged 30 to 69 years, four had hepatocellular carcinoma and one had combined HCC and intrahepatic cholangiocarcinoma. Tumors of the five patients were stage T1-T3 N0M0 with maximum diameters of 4.2 to 10 cm. Technical replicate repertoires showed high reproducibility, with mean shared-clone rates around 0.9 and correlation coefficients above 0.95. Roughly 3.5 to 8 million productive TCRbeta reads were obtained per sample, and no significant difference in read depth was found between tissue types. TCRbeta repertoire sequencing, expression microarrays and whole-exome sequencing were combined in the study across five regions of each liver tumor, with adjacent normal tissue and blood also included. A total of approximately 35 specimens from 5 patients, comprising some 25 tumor regions, 5 adjacent noncancerous liver tissues and 5 peripheral blood samples, were covered by TCRbeta repertoire sequencing.

A constant-region primer and ProtoScript II reverse transcriptase were used to reverse-transcribe TCRbeta-specific cDNA from 500 ng total RNA. TCRbeta libraries were built with three nested multiplex PCR rounds, a slightly modified ARM-PCR procedure. Each of the first two PCR rounds ran for 10 cycles and used multiplex TRBV1-TRBV30 forward primers together with a Cbeta reverse primer. Sample barcodes and Illumina adapters were added in a final 25-cycle PCR using Deep VentR polymerase. Amplicons of 200-500 bp were gel-purified with a QIAquick gel extraction kit before sequencing. The TCRbeta amplicons were sequenced with 250-bp paired-end reads on an Illumina HiSeq 2500. The authors processed their data as follows. Trimmomatic v0.33 was used to quality-trim the reads, and FLASH v1.2.11 was used to merge paired reads so that full CDR3 sequences could be recovered. V, D and J germline segments were assigned to the rearranged TCRbeta sequences using MiGEC v1.2.1b. Clonotype statistics and Shannon-Wiener diversity indices were calculated with VDJtools v1.0.0. Except for diversity analysis, only the 250 most abundant clonotypes of each sample were used in subsequent analyses to reduce sampling bias. TCRdb's own reprocessing of the public reads used fastp at Q25 and MiXCR and kept productive beta chains. Each CDR3 protein appears once, grouped with its most common genes and DNA. The V and J calls and clone size are TCRdb's, not the authors'. The sample table records about 37,000 distinct CDR3 sequences; around 80% of these occur just once. The top ten hold about 35% of the sample.

Without any cell sorting, total RNA and DNA were extracted together from about 19-30 mg of bulk tissue using the AllPrep DNA/RNA mini kit. Between late 2015 and early 2016, five patients in China with histopathologically diagnosed primary liver carcinoma had their tumors surgically resected. Chronic HBV infection was present in the patients, and the patients were treatment-naive at sampling. Each fresh piece of tumor and adjacent tissue was cut in two, with one half stored in RNAlater at -80 degrees C and the other half sent for histology. The paper's findings and limits, for the study overall: Repertoire overlap was found to be higher between tumor regions (mean roughly 35%) than between tumor-adjacent (around 17%) or tumor-blood (14%) pairs, consistent with antigen-driven expansion. The study included only four to six patients, and the authors note findings should be validated in a larger study. Only the TCR beta chain was sequenced, so true repertoire diversity is likely underestimated because unpaired alpha chains were not captured. Because the samples were bulk and unsorted, CD4+ and CD8+ T cell repertoires could not be compared. Compared with blood, tumors had a significantly larger share of the repertoire taken up by the top 250 clones (p = 0.039).

The junction shows trimming of 7 bases on V and 6 bases on J, plus 15 bases between the germline ends. The CDR3 covers 14 residues, taking in both the cysteine and the phenylalanine. The sequence is cut down to CDR3 DNA, 42 bases in frame from base 1. The chain was built from TRBV12-3 or TRBV12-4 and TRBJ2-2, and the D gene may be TRBD2, 7 bases matching. The sequenced sample was tumor-adjacent normal liver tissue. This sequence originates from a man in his forties with primary liver carcinoma and hepatitis B virus infection. The nucleotide sequence is TGTGCCAGCAATTCGGACGGGGGGCCCGGGGAGCTGTTTTTT. Its protein product is CASNSDGGPGELFF.